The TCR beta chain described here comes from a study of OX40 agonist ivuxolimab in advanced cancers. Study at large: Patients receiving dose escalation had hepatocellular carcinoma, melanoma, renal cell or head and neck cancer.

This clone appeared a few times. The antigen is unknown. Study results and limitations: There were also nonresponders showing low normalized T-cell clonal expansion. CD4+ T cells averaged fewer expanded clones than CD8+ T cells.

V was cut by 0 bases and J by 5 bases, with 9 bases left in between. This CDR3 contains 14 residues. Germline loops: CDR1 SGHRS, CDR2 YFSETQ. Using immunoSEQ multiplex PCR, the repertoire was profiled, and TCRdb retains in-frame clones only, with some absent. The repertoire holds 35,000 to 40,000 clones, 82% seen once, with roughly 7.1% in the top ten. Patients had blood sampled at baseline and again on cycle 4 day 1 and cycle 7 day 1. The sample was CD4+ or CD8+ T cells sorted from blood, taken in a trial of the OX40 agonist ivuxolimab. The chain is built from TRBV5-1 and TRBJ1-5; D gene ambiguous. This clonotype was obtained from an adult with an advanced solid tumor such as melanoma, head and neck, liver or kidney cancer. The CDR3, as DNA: TGCGCCAGCAGCTTGGAGGGATCCCATCAGCCCCAGCATTTT. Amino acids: CASSLEGSHQPQHF.